These T cell receptor beta chains were read from a single sample in a study of beta chain features in type 1 diabetes. The repertoire was sequenced with immunoSEQ multiplex PCR; TCRdb's copy has only in-frame clones and lacks some. The table shows approximately 240,000 clones, with roughly 17% occurring only once. The source material was naive CD4+ T cells from blood. These receptors originate from a man aged 25-40 years with type 1 diabetes. The conserved cysteine and the conserved F or W are not part of the CDR3 here. Fields, in order: clone size, V gene, CDR3 protein. Clone size is stated in some rows and not others, as once, few, many or a class when expanded.

NA,TRBV29-1,SVMGASTDTQY
once,TRBV9,ASTEGTSGSDEQF
few,TRBV14,ASSPWYDEQF
NA,TRBV25-1,ASRSERSSNEQF
NA,TRBV30,AWTNDRQDTEAF
few,TRBV29-1,SAGQGRGNEQF
few,TRBV18,ASSPQDSYFTYEQY
NA,TRBV29-1,SGQGAALKTEAF
NA,TRBV2,ASTKDDNEQF
few,TRBV5-1,ASSLELADTGELF
few,TRBV9,ASSVPASGNTIY
few,TRBV29-1,SVEGSNYGYT
few,TRBV7-2,ASSRYSGANVLT
NA,TRBV6-5,ASKADTDTQY
NA,TRBV18,ASSPSGDEQY
NA,TRBV14,ASSQDRVTGYT
few,TRBV30,AWSVVGKNIQY
NA,TRBV7-2,ASSRTGSGEKLF
few,TRBV30,AWSRGSNTEAF
NA,TRBV30,AWSPLAGEQF
few,TRBV28,ASSSGQGDQPQH
NA,TRBV9,ASSLGQGSYEQY
NA,TRBV5-7,ASSFGTKRKTQY
few,TRBV28,ASSPFGRGEAF
NA,TRBV7-9,ASSFEEGVYEQY
NA,TRBV29-1,SAGRLNTEAF
NA,TRBV30,AWSVEREQF
NA,TRBV6-4,ASSDSGGAADTQY